Listed below are T cell receptor beta chains from one sample, sequenced in a study of cytomegalovirus exposure and HLA in healthy donors. The assay was immunoSEQ multiplex PCR, and TCRdb's table has in-frame clones only and misses some. Among 55,000 to 70,000 clones listed, 90% to 95% were seen once. The sample was PBMCs. These receptors were obtained from a man in his late teens or twenties in good health and CMV-seropositive. The CDR3 runs from the conserved cysteine through the conserved F or W. D genes are given only for firm matches. The listing skips clone size in some rows; elsewhere it reads once, few, many or a size class.

j_call: TRBJ2-5; clone_size: .; v_call: TRBV29-1; d_call: .; cdr3_nt: TGCAGCGTTGTATCCGGTGGTTCCTCTCTAGAGACCCAGTACTTC; cdr3_aa: CSVVSGGSSLETQYF
j_call: TRBJ2-1; clone_size: .; v_call: TRBV11-3; d_call: .; cdr3_nt: TGTGCCAGCAGCCTGATGTGGGGGGGCAAGAATGAGCAGTTCTTC; cdr3_aa: CASSLMWGGKNEQFF
j_call: TRBJ1-1; clone_size: .; v_call: TRBV30; d_call: .; cdr3_nt: TGTGCCTGGGCCTTAGGGGCAGGGATAACTGAAGCTTTCTTT; cdr3_aa: CAWALGAGITEAFF
j_call: TRBJ2-7; clone_size: .; v_call: TRBV28; d_call: TRBD2; cdr3_nt: TGTGCCAGCAGTTCCGGGACTAGCAGTTTATACGAGCAGTACTTC; cdr3_aa: CASSSGTSSLYEQYF
j_call: TRBJ2-7; clone_size: .; v_call: TRBV2; d_call: .; cdr3_nt: TGTGCCAGCATAATAACCGGGACTCCTACGAACCTGGCGTACGAGCAGTACTTC; cdr3_aa: CASIITGTPTNLAYEQYF
j_call: TRBJ2-3; clone_size: .; v_call: TRBV4-1; d_call: TRBD2; cdr3_nt: TGCGCCAGCAAGCCGGGACTAGGAACAGATACGCAGTATTTT; cdr3_aa: CASKPGLGTDTQYF
j_call: TRBJ1-4; clone_size: .; v_call: TRBV15; d_call: .; cdr3_nt: TGTGCCACCAGCAGGGCGGACGGAGGGGCTGAAAAACTGTTTTTT; cdr3_aa: CATSRADGGAEKLFF
j_call: TRBJ2-7; clone_size: .; v_call: TRBV19; d_call: .; cdr3_nt: TGTGCCAGTAGTTCCCAGACTTCGACCCTTTACGAGCAGTACTTC; cdr3_aa: CASSSQTSTLYEQYF
j_call: TRBJ1-1; clone_size: .; v_call: TRBV19; d_call: .; cdr3_nt: TGTGCCAGTAAGGGAGTGAACACTGAAGCTTTCTTT; cdr3_aa: CASKGVNTEAFF
j_call: TRBJ2-7; clone_size: .; v_call: TRBV6-1; d_call: TRBD1; cdr3_nt: TGTGCCAGCAGTGGCCCCGGGACAGGGAGATTGTCCTACGAGCAGTACTTC; cdr3_aa: CASSGPGTGRLSYEQYF
j_call: TRBJ2-5; clone_size: .; v_call: TRBV5-1; d_call: TRBD2; cdr3_nt: TGCGCCAGCAGCTTCGAAGCGGGAGGCGAGACCCAGTACTTC; cdr3_aa: CASSFEAGGETQYF
j_call: TRBJ2-7; clone_size: once; v_call: TRBV6-1; d_call: .; cdr3_nt: TGTGCCAGCATCTCTTACGAGCAGTACTTC; cdr3_aa: CASISYEQYF
j_call: TRBJ1-1; clone_size: .; v_call: TRBV19; d_call: TRBD1; cdr3_nt: TGTGCCAGTAGTATAATGGGTGGACAGGGCAACACTGAAGCTTTCTTT; cdr3_aa: CASSIMGGQGNTEAFF
j_call: TRBJ2-1; clone_size: .; v_call: TRBV4-1; d_call: TRBD2; cdr3_nt: TGCGCCAGCAGCCAAGAGACTAGCGGGAGAAGGATAAATGAGCAGTTCTTC; cdr3_aa: CASSQETSGRRINEQFF
j_call: TRBJ1-2; clone_size: .; v_call: TRBV27; d_call: .; cdr3_nt: TGTGCCAGCAGTTTTACAGCGGCAAACTATGGCTACACCTTC; cdr3_aa: CASSFTAANYGYTF
j_call: TRBJ2-1; clone_size: .; v_call: TRBV2; d_call: TRBD2; cdr3_nt: TGTGCCAGCAGGAGACTAGCGGGAGAAAACAATGAGCAGTTCTTC; cdr3_aa: CASRRLAGENNEQFF
j_call: TRBJ1-2; clone_size: .; v_call: TRBV30; d_call: TRBD1; cdr3_nt: TGTGCCAGACAGGGGGCTAGTGGCTACACCTTC; cdr3_aa: CARQGASGYTF
j_call: TRBJ2-7; clone_size: .; v_call: TRBV7-3; d_call: .; cdr3_nt: TGTGCCAGCAGCTCAGACCGGGAGCACGAGCAGTACTTC; cdr3_aa: CASSSDREHEQYF
j_call: TRBJ1-5; clone_size: .; v_call: TRBV30; d_call: .; cdr3_nt: TGTGCCTGGAGTCCGTCCCCCGGGACGTGGAGGGAGAATAGCAATCAGCCCCAGCATTTT; cdr3_aa: CAWSPSPGTWRENSNQPQHF
j_call: TRBJ1-2; clone_size: .; v_call: TRBV7-2; d_call: .; cdr3_nt: TGTGCCAGCAGCTTAGATGGGGGCGCAAAGAAGGCTACCTTC; cdr3_aa: CASSLDGGAKKATF
j_call: TRBJ2-3; clone_size: .; v_call: TRBV5-5; d_call: .; cdr3_nt: TGTGCCAGCAGCCACTCCCCCGGAGATACGCAGTATTTT; cdr3_aa: CASSHSPGDTQYF
j_call: TRBJ1-1; clone_size: .; v_call: TRBV9; d_call: .; cdr3_nt: TGTGCCAGCAGCGTCGGGGGGATGAACACTGAAGCTTTCTTT; cdr3_aa: CASSVGGMNTEAFF
j_call: TRBJ2-1; clone_size: .; v_call: TRBV12-5; d_call: TRBD2; cdr3_nt: TGTGCTAGTGGTGGAACCTGGACTAGCGGGAAGTCCTACAATGAGCAGTTCTTC; cdr3_aa: CASGGTWTSGKSYNEQFF
j_call: TRBJ2-3; clone_size: .; v_call: TRBV7-8; d_call: TRBD2; cdr3_nt: TGTGCCAGCCAGAAGCTAGCGGGATTAACAGATACGCAGTATTTT; cdr3_aa: CASQKLAGLTDTQYF
j_call: TRBJ2-2; clone_size: .; v_call: TRBV19; d_call: .; cdr3_nt: TGTGCCAGTTCTTGGGGAGGCGGGGAGCTGTTTTTT; cdr3_aa: CASSWGGGELFF
j_call: TRBJ2-7; clone_size: .; v_call: TRBV11-3; d_call: .; cdr3_nt: TGTGCCAGCAGCTCGAGTGGGAGTGGAGACGAGCAGTACTTC; cdr3_aa: CASSSSGSGDEQYF
j_call: TRBJ1-4; clone_size: once; v_call: TRBV18; d_call: .; cdr3_nt: TGTGCCAGCTCACCAAGCAGGGTTACAACTAATGAAAAACTGTTTTTT; cdr3_aa: CASSPSRVTTNEKLFF
j_call: TRBJ2-2; clone_size: .; v_call: TRBV5-6; d_call: TRBD2; cdr3_nt: TGTGCCAGCAGCTCGGGGGGCCTAGCGGGATGGGCCGGGGAGCTGTTTTTT; cdr3_aa: CASSSGGLAGWAGELFF
j_call: TRBJ2-7; clone_size: .; v_call: TRBV10-3; d_call: TRBD2; cdr3_nt: TGTGCCATCAGTCCTACTAGCGGGATAGAGCAGTACTTC; cdr3_aa: CAISPTSGIEQYF
j_call: TRBJ2-3; clone_size: .; v_call: TRBV27; d_call: .; cdr3_nt: TGTGCCAGCGGGCGAACTTATAGCACAGATACGCAGTATTTT; cdr3_aa: CASGRTYSTDTQYF
j_call: TRBJ2-7; clone_size: few; v_call: TRBV28; d_call: .; cdr3_nt: TGTGCCAGCAGTTTGGCGGGGAACTCCTACGAGCAGTACTTC; cdr3_aa: CASSLAGNSYEQYF
j_call: TRBJ1-2; clone_size: .; v_call: TRBV28; d_call: TRBD1; cdr3_nt: TGTGCCAGCAGCCGGGACAGAAGGGGCTACACCTTC; cdr3_aa: CASSRDRRGYTF
j_call: TRBJ2-7; clone_size: .; v_call: TRBV5-1; d_call: .; cdr3_nt: TGCGCCAGCAGCTTGGATTTAGTCCGCGAGCAGTACTTC; cdr3_aa: CASSLDLVREQYF
j_call: TRBJ1-2; clone_size: .; v_call: TRBV6-5; d_call: TRBD1; cdr3_nt: TGTGCCAGCAGTTACCAGACAGGGGCGAATGACTATGGCTACACCTTC; cdr3_aa: CASSYQTGANDYGYTF
j_call: TRBJ2-5; clone_size: .; v_call: TRBV25-1; d_call: .; cdr3_nt: TGTGCCAGCAGTGACTACAGGGAAGAGACCCAGTACTTC; cdr3_aa: CASSDYREETQYF
j_call: TRBJ2-1; clone_size: .; v_call: TRBV19; d_call: .; cdr3_nt: TGTGCCAGTAGTAGCCAGACGGGGGATGAGCAGTTCTTC; cdr3_aa: CASSSQTGDEQFF
j_call: TRBJ2-2; clone_size: .; v_call: TRBV6-5; d_call: .; cdr3_nt: TGTGCCAGCCAATCCCCGGGCACCGGGGAGCTGTTTTTT; cdr3_aa: CASQSPGTGELFF
j_call: TRBJ2-3; clone_size: .; v_call: TRBV5-4; d_call: .; cdr3_nt: TGTGCCAGCAGCTTGGTAGGGCGGGACAGCACAGATACGCAGTATTTT; cdr3_aa: CASSLVGRDSTDTQYF
j_call: TRBJ2-5; clone_size: once; v_call: TRBV7-9; d_call: .; cdr3_nt: TGTGCCAGCAGCTTAGGAGCCGAGACCCAGTACTTC; cdr3_aa: CASSLGAETQYF
j_call: TRBJ2-5; clone_size: .; v_call: TRBV19; d_call: .; cdr3_nt: TGTGCCAGTAGGCAGGGGACAAGTCTCAAAACGGAGACCCAGTACTTC; cdr3_aa: CASRQGTSLKTETQYF
j_call: TRBJ1-1; clone_size: .; v_call: TRBV2; d_call: .; cdr3_nt: TGTGCCAGCAGTTTCGGAGCTTTAGACACTGAAGCTTTCTTT; cdr3_aa: CASSFGALDTEAFF
j_call: TRBJ2-1; clone_size: .; v_call: TRBV7-9; d_call: .; cdr3_nt: TGTGCCAGCAGCTTAGGAACAGGCGAGCAGTTCTTC; cdr3_aa: CASSLGTGEQFF
j_call: TRBJ2-1; clone_size: .; v_call: TRBV4-1; d_call: TRBD2; cdr3_nt: TGCGCCAGCAGCCCACGTCTAAAACCAGCGGGACTCTCCGGCTACAATGAGCAGTTCTTC; cdr3_aa: CASSPRLKPAGLSGYNEQFF
j_call: TRBJ2-5; clone_size: .; v_call: TRBV5-1; d_call: .; cdr3_nt: TGCGCCAGCAGCTTGGGAATAGCGGCGTACCAAGAGACCCAGTACTTC; cdr3_aa: CASSLGIAAYQETQYF
j_call: TRBJ2-3; clone_size: .; v_call: TRBV27; d_call: .; cdr3_nt: TGTGCCAGCAGTCGGACTAGCACAGATACGCAGTATTTT; cdr3_aa: CASSRTSTDTQYF
j_call: TRBJ2-5; clone_size: .; v_call: TRBV5-8; d_call: .; cdr3_nt: TGTGCCAGCAGCTTTTATAGGTCCTCCCCAGCGCCCCAGTACTTC; cdr3_aa: CASSFYRSSPAPQYF
j_call: TRBJ1-2; clone_size: .; v_call: TRBV7-3; d_call: TRBD1; cdr3_nt: TGTGCCAGCAGCTTAGCAGGGGGCAAGGGCTATGGCTACACCTTC; cdr3_aa: CASSLAGGKGYGYTF
j_call: TRBJ2-7; clone_size: .; v_call: TRBV10-3; d_call: .; cdr3_nt: TGTGCCATCAGTGAGTCTGAAGGGGGAGGGGGTACCTACGAGCAGTACTTC; cdr3_aa: CAISESEGGGGTYEQYF
j_call: TRBJ2-5; clone_size: .; v_call: TRBV28; d_call: TRBD2; cdr3_nt: TGTGCCAGCAGTTTGCAAGCGGGGGGAACCCAGTACTTC; cdr3_aa: CASSLQAGGTQYF
j_call: TRBJ2-7; clone_size: .; v_call: TRBV2; d_call: .; cdr3_nt: TGTGCCAGCAGTGATCGACTCTACGAGCAGTACTTC; cdr3_aa: CASSDRLYEQYF
j_call: TRBJ1-2; clone_size: .; v_call: TRBV30; d_call: .; cdr3_nt: TGTGCCTGGAGTGCGAAAGCCGACTATGGCTACACCTTC; cdr3_aa: CAWSAKADYGYTF
j_call: TRBJ2-1; clone_size: .; v_call: TRBV29-1; d_call: .; cdr3_nt: TGCAGCGTTGAATCGTCCTACAATGAGCAGTTCTTC; cdr3_aa: CSVESSYNEQFF
j_call: TRBJ1-4; clone_size: .; v_call: TRBV11-2; d_call: TRBD1; cdr3_nt: TGTGCCAGCAGCCCCGGGGACAGGCTGGCGGAAAAACTGTTTTTT; cdr3_aa: CASSPGDRLAEKLFF